This T cell receptor (beta chain) derives from a study of post-analysis software for immune sequencing data. Study background: Several disease courses (relapsing-remitting, secondary progressive and progressive-relapsing) of multiple sclerosis were included. General study points: When patients were compared with controls, about 5 TRBV segments were more frequent, TRBV5-6, TRBV5-1 and TRBV20-1 among them.

cDNA libraries for TCR beta contained unique molecular identifiers. MiXCR was run by TCRdb on the PCR reads, yielding one entry per CDR3 protein. This sample has 740,000 or so distinct CDR3 sequences, with roughly 50% found just once. The CDR3 runs 15 residues. Germline trimming cut 0 bases from V and 4 bases from J; bases unmatched to any gene: 2. The germline V gene encodes CDR1 MRHNA and CDR2 SNTAGT. The sample holds a few counts of this clonotype. Its antigen remains unknown. This clonotype was sampled from a girl between 10 and 17 years old with multiple sclerosis. Sequencing was done on a sample of blood. This rearrangement joins TRBV6-4 to TRBJ2-3; 9 nucleotides line up with TRBD2. CDR3 sequence reads: CASSDSAGGSDTQYF. For the CDR3, the DNA is TGTGCCAGCAGTGACTCTGCGGGAGGGTCAGATACGCAGTATTTT.